The clone carrying this T cell receptor beta chain was recorded only once. Its antigen is as yet unknown. The record originates from a study of cytotoxic CD8 clonotypes in ibrutinib-treated CLL. General study results and limits: T-cell clonality at baseline went above that of age-matched healthy donors and rose and fell with circulating CD8+ T-cell counts.

The germline V and J ends were trimmed by 1 base and 4 bases, with 8 bases remaining between them. CDR1 and CDR2 (germline): LGHNA, YNFKEQ. The CDR3 extends over 13 amino acids. Depths of 1 in 200,000 to 1 in 1 million T cells were the sequencing target. Using immunoSEQ multiplex PCR, the repertoire was profiled, and TCRdb retains in-frame clones only, with some absent. The sample includes about 140,000 clones, 76% of them seen just once. As input for TCR beta libraries, roughly 2 micrograms of genomic DNA came from cryopreserved PBMCs. This rearrangement joins TRBV4-2 to TRBJ2-7; no firm D call. The specimen was PBMCs, collected after 24 months of ibrutinib treatment. The sequence was obtained from a human donor with chronic lymphocytic leukemia. As DNA, the CDR3 is TGTGCCAGCAGCCAAGGAATCCAGTACGAGCAGTACTTC. It yields the protein CASSQGIQYEQYF.